This T cell receptor beta chain was observed in a study of blood T cell repertoires in COVID-19. About the study: Acute and convalescent COVID-19 specimens originated in the United States, Italy and Spain. Nucleic acid was either cDNA or gDNA, and it came from T cells, B-cell-depleted T cells, or PBMCs.

As processed by the authors: Nucleated cell counts were estimated from reference gene primer amplification. Assay: immunoSEQ multiplex PCR; the TCRdb copy retains only in-frame clones and omits some. D and trimming come from the DNA, and the V and J calls and clone size come from that table. Seen here are around 200,000 clones, around four fifths observed once, and the top ten hold roughly 2.8%. Trimming left V 5 bases short and J 8 bases short, with 9 bases between. There are 11 residues in the CDR3. The germline V gene has CDR1 MNHEY and CDR2 SVGAGI. This sequence joins TRBV6-5 and TRBJ1-2; D is uncertain. The TCR sequence derives from a man aged 45-65 years with active or convalescent COVID-19. The sequencing sample was made of peripheral blood. CDR3 nucleotide sequence: TGTGCCAGCAGTCGACTTGGGGGCTACACCTTC. Residues: CASSRLGGYTF.